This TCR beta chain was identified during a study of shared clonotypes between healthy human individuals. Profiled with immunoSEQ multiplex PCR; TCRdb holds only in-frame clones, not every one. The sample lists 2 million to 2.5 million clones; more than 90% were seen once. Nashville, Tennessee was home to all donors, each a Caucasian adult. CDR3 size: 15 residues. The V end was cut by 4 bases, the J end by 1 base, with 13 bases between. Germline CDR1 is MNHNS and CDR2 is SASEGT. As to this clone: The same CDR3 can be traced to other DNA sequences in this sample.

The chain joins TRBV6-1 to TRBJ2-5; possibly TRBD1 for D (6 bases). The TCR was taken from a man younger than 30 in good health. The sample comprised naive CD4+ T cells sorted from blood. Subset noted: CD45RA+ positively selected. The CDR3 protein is CASSVTGSLQETQYF. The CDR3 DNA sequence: TGTGCCAGCAGTGTGACAGGATCCCTCCAAGAGACCCAGTACTTC.